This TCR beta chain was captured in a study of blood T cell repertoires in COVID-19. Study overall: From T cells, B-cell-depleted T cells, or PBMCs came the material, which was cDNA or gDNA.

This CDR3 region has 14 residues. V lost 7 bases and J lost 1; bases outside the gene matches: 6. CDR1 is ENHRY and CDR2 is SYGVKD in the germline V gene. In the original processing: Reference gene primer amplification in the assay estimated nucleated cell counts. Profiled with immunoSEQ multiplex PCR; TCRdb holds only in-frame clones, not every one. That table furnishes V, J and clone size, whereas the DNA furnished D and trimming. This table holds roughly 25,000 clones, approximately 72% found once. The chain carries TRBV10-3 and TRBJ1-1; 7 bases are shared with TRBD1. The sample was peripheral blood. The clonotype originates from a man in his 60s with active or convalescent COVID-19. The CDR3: CAIKDRTSNTEAFF. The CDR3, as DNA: TGTGCCATCAAGGACAGGACTTCGAACACTGAAGCTTTCTTT.